The text below deals with one T cell receptor beta chain. This sample was taken from a study of shared T cell receptors in the human thymus. Generated by immunoSEQ multiplex PCR, the TCRdb table keeps only in-frame clones and is missing some. This table holds over 450,000 clones, around 82% found once. V lost 4 bases and J lost 2, with 19 bases in between. The CDR3 extends over 17 amino acids. CDR1 is SGHNT, CDR2 YYREEE, per germline (reference sequence). Separately, the same data were catalogued under a study of human thymus T cells. From that report: Thymus specimens were resections from corrective heart surgery.

The specimen sequenced was thymocytes. This receptor was obtained from a boy under two years old with a congenital heart defect. This chain uses TRBV5-4 with TRBJ2-1; the D is unclear. For the CDR3, the DNA is TGTGCCAGCAGCCCCCTGATAGACGCGGCTACCTACAATGAGCAGTTCTTC. It translates to CASSPLIDAATYNEQFF.